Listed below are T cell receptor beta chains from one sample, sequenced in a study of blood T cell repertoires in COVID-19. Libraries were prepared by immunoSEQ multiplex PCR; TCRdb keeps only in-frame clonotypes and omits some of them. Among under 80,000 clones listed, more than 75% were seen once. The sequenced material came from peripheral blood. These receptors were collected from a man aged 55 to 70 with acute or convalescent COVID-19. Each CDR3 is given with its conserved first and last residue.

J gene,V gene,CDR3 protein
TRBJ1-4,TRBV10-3,CAISDSAGGTEKLFF
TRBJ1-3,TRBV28,CASSLWGQGNSGNTIYF
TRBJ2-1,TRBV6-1,CASSASGGLSSYNEQFF
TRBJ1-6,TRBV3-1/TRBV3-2,CASSLDSNGSPLHF
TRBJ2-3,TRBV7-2,CASSLAGRGSTDTQYF
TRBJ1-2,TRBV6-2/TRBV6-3,CASSHQGGIAYGYTF
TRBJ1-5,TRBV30,CAWSLRTGASNQPQHF
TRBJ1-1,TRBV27,CASSHPNRGAEAFF
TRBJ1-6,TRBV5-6,CASSLNTVSLISPLHF
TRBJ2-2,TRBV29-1,CSFLDRGNTGELFF
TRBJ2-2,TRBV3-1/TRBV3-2,CASSPDRGPTGELFF
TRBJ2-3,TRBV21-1,CASSKGAKPPYNTQYF
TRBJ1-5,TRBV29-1,CSVVSGSQPQHF
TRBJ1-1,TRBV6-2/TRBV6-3,CASSYWGQGETEAFF
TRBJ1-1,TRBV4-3,CASSQELGPLSTEAFF
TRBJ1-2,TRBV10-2,CANPGKPAYTTSGLPNTF
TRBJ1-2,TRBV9,CASSTYSGYTF
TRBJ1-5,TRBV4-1,CASSQGGPSGIRLNQPQHF
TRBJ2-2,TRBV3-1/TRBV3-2,CASSLDRLAGAQGNTGELFF
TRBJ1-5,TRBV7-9,CASSPGGGRIQPQHF
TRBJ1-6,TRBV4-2,CASSQSGQNSPLHF
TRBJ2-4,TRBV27,CASSLQGALAKNIQYF
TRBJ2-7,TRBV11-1,CASSLVLADEQYF